Shown below are 26 T cell receptor beta chains from a single sample sequenced in a study of blood T cell repertoires in COVID-19. The repertoire was sequenced with immunoSEQ multiplex PCR; TCRdb's copy has only in-frame clones and lacks some. The sample includes 95,000 to 150,000 clones, around 89% of them seen just once. Sequenced: peripheral blood. The receptors derive from a man aged 50-60 years with acute or convalescent COVID-19.

The chain links TRBV18 to TRBJ1-1; a possible D gene is TRBD1 (6 bases). Germline CDR1 reads KGHSH; CDR2 reads LQKENI. CDR3 length: 16 amino acids. Trimming removed 3 bases from V and 4 bases from J, with 18 bases in between. The CDR3 DNA follows: TGTGCCAGCTCACCCTCTTACGGGGGGGCGGCCACTGAAGCTTTCTTT. Protein sequence: CASSPSYGGAATEAFF.

This chain uses TRBV5-1 with TRBJ1-4; 7 nucleotides match TRBD1. The CDR3 is 17 residues long. V was clipped by 0 bases and J by 0 bases; unmatched bases: 5. Germline CDR1 SGHRS, CDR2 YFSETQ. The CDR3 nucleotides are TGCGCCAGCAGCTTGGGGATCGGACAGGCAACTAATGAAAAACTGTTTTTT. This encodes CASSLGIGQATNEKLFF.

V and J are TRBV19 and TRBJ2-1; 10 bases align to TRBD1. Germline values: CDR1 LNHDA, CDR2 SQIVND (reference sequence). With 4 bases clipped from V and 5 bases from J, the junction kept 2 bases outside the gene matches. The CDR3 runs to 14 residues. CDR3 protein: CASSTGQGNNEQFF. CDR3 coding DNA: TGTGCCAGTAGTACGGGACAGGGGAACAATGAGCAGTTCTTC.

V gene TRBV6-2 or TRBV6-3 combines with J gene TRBJ1-5; 8 bases line up with TRBD1. V shed 2 bases, J shed 1 base, and the junction held 1 base outside the gene matches. Per the germline V gene, CDR1 is MNHEY and CDR2 is SVGEGT. The CDR3 runs 15 residues. CDR3 in DNA: TGTGCCAGCAGTTACAGGACAGGGAGCAATCAGCCCCAGCATTTT. Translation: CASSYRTGSNQPQHF.

V and J are TRBV6-5 and TRBJ2-2; 11 bases agree with TRBD1. This CDR3 region has 16 residues. The V and J ends lost 2 bases and 5 bases, in that order; junction bases with no gene match: 4. The germline CDR1 and CDR2 sequences are MNHEY and SVGAGI. Here the CDR3 DNA reads TGTGCCAGCAGTTACCGGACAGGGGGCGCAACCGGGGAGCTGTTTTTT. It codes for CASSYRTGGATGELFF.

The rearrangement links TRBV12-3 or TRBV12-4 to TRBJ1-1; the D gene is possibly TRBD1 (5 bases). This CDR3 comprises 12 residues. V shed 4 bases and J shed 5 bases, with 8 bases lying between them. CDR3: CASSSKGTEAFF. The DNA for the CDR3 is TGTGCCAGCAGTTCGAAGGGGACTGAAGCTTTCTTT.

Concerning this clone itself: The same CDR3 also results from other DNA sequences found in this sample. The J gene is TRBJ1-5, the V gene TRBV5-1, with TRBD1 as a possible D gene (6 bases). In germline, CDR1 is SGHRS, CDR2 YFSETQ. Trimming pared 2 bases from V and 0 bases from J, leaving 9 bases between. The CDR3 length is 15 residues. CDR3 region: CASSLGQYSNQPQHF. Written as DNA, the CDR3 is TGCGCCAGCAGCTTAGGACAGTATAGCAATCAGCCCCAGCATTTT.

The chain joins TRBV4-2 to TRBJ2-3; 13 bases line up with TRBD2. Germline V lookup: CDR1 LGHNA, CDR2 YNFKEQ. There are 17 residues in the CDR3. The ends lost 6 bases at V and 3 bases at J; junction bases unmatched: 9. Here the CDR3 reads CASSPRTSGSWTDTQYF. DNA of the CDR3: TGTGCCAGCAGTCCGAGGACTAGCGGGAGTTGGACAGATACGCAGTATTTT.

The V and J genes are TRBV27 and TRBJ2-1; 8 nucleotides line up with TRBD1. The CDR3 length is 11 residues. Germline V gene lookup returns CDR1 MNHEY and CDR2 SMNVEV (reference sequence). The V and J ends lost 6 bases and 10 bases, in that order; junction bases with no gene match: 2. The CDR3 DNA reads TGTGCCAGCAGCGACAGGGGAGAGCAGTTCTTC. It codes for CASSDRGEQFF.

This chain uses TRBV19 with TRBJ2-3, with 10 bases matching TRBD2. Germline V gene data show CDR1 as LNHDA and CDR2 as SQIVND (reference sequence). J lost 10 bases, V lost 7 bases, and 11 bases had no gene match. This CDR3 contains 14 residues. This CDR3 reads CASTNQREGLAQYF. The CDR3 DNA is TGTGCCAGTACTAATCAGCGGGAGGGCCTGGCGCAGTATTTT.

This clone was observed once. It is likely a read error, because the conserved phenylalanine at the end of the CDR3 is missing. It is unclear where the CDR3 begins or ends on the DNA, so no DNA is shown, and the CDR3 is as TCRdb lists it. V and J are TRBV11-3 and TRBJ2-7; the listed D gene, TRBD2, was not tested against the DNA. Germline lookup yields CDR1 SGHNT and CDR2 YENEEA. The CDR3 is 9 residues long, ends included. This chain's CDR3 is CASSLDLVI.

J is TRBJ2-1 and V is TRBV19, with D tentatively TRBD2 (6 bases). Germline CDR1 and CDR2: LNHDA and SQIVND (reference sequence). Between the trimmed V and J ends, which lost 3 bases and 1 base, there was a span of 13 bases. The CDR3 totals 16 residues. The DNA for the CDR3 is TGTGCCAGTAGTATGGTGCGCGGGAAATCCTACAATGAGCAGTTCTTC. This codes for CASSMVRGKSYNEQFF.

CDR3 sequence: CASSLSSGGNQPQHF. The CDR3 region has the DNA TGTGCCAGCAGCTTATCTTCAGGGGGCAATCAGCCCCAGCATTTT. The chain is built from TRBV7-6 and TRBJ1-5, with D tentatively TRBD1 (6 bases). The CDR3 loop spans 15 amino acids. V gave up 2 bases and J gave up 2 bases, with 10 bases separating them. The germline CDR1 and CDR2 sequences are SGHVS and FNYEAQ.

The chain couples TRBV10-3 to TRBJ2-7; possible D gene TRBD1, 6 bases. From germline, CDR1 is ENHRY and CDR2 SYGVKD. Trimming left V 3 bases short and J 0 bases short, with 18 bases between. This CDR3 contains 17 residues. The CDR3 DNA reads TGTGCCATCAGTGACCCCCTTATCCGGGACACCTCCTACGAGCAGTACTTC. Amino acid sequence: CAISDPLIRDTSYEQYF.

This rearrangement joins TRBV5-1 to TRBJ2-1, with TRBD2 identical over 8 bases. With V trimmed by 5 bases and J by 6 bases, 4 bases remained unmatched. The V gene's germline CDR1 is SGHRS and CDR2 YFSETQ. The CDR3 totals 13 residues. CDR3 nucleotides: TGCGCCAGCAGGGCCGCGGGAGGCAATGAGCAGTTCTTC. Amino acid sequence: CASRAAGGNEQFF.

The chain couples TRBV30 to TRBJ1-6, with TRBD1 matching 7 bases. V lost 0 bases and J lost 7; bases outside the gene matches: 12. CDR1 and CDR2 from the germline V gene are GTSNPN and SVGIG (reference sequence). The CDR3 contains 17 residues. CDR3 sequence (DNA): TGTGCCTGGAGTGTAGTTTGGGACAGTGAATCCAATTCACCCCTCCACTTT. This translates into CAWSVVWDSESNSPLHF.

The chain is built from TRBV6-2 or TRBV6-3 and TRBJ2-7; D is unresolved. Germline V CDR1 and CDR2: MNHEY, SVGEGT. This CDR3 is 14 amino acids long. Trimming took 6 bases from V and 2 from J, leaving 14 bases between them. The CDR3 nucleotides read TGTGCCAGCAGCTTAACAGTTTTCCCCTACGAGCAGTACTTC. It codes for CASSLTVFPYEQYF.

The J gene is TRBJ2-7, the V gene TRBV9; D gene ambiguous. The CDR3 is made up of 14 amino acids. V was clipped by 0 bases and J by 2 bases, with 9 bases between them. CDR1 and CDR2 from the germline V gene are SGDLS and YYNGEE. The CDR3 protein is CASSVGVSAYEQYF. The CDR3 DNA sequence: TGTGCCAGCAGCGTAGGAGTTTCCGCCTACGAGCAGTACTTC.

The chain is built from TRBV11-2 and TRBJ1-6; a possible D gene is TRBD1 (5 bases). Germline CDR1 SGHAT, CDR2 FQNNGV. This CDR3 comprises 15 residues. Trimming took 0 bases from V and 14 from J, leaving 17 bases between them. The CDR3 region is CASSLEGGSGLTLHF. The DNA for the CDR3 is TGTGCCAGCAGCTTAGAGGGGGGATCGGGGTTGACCCTCCACTTT.

V usage is TRBV4-2 and J usage is TRBJ1-2, with unresolved D. Germline CDR1 LGHNA, CDR2 YNFKEQ. The CDR3 runs to 14 residues. Trimming pared 4 bases from V and 4 bases from J, leaving 13 bases between. In DNA, the CDR3 is TGTGCCAGCAGCCCACCCGTGGAGTTCTATGGCTACACCTTC. This sequence encodes CASSPPVEFYGYTF.

The chain combines TRBV4-1 with TRBJ1-5; the D gene is possibly TRBD1 (5 bases). The CDR3 covers 13 residues. V lost 5 bases and J 8 bases, leaving 13 bases between the germline ends. CDR1 and CDR2 (germline): MGHRA, YSYEKL. Here the CDR3 DNA reads TGCGCCAGCAGCTCTCACGGGGGGGAGCCCCAGCATTTT. Translated: CASSSHGGEPQHF.

The V and J genes are TRBV6-5 and TRBJ1-1; D gene uncertain. This CDR3 is 14 amino acids long. Trimming removed 4 bases at V and 0 bases at J, with 9 bases between. Germline CDR1 MNHEY, CDR2 SVGAGI. The CDR3 spells CASSFGEMNTEAFF. The CDR3, as DNA: TGTGCCAGCAGTTTTGGGGAGATGAACACTGAAGCTTTCTTT.

V is TRBV7-9 and J is TRBJ2-2; 8 bases agree with TRBD1. Germline assignment: CDR1 SEHNR and CDR2 FQNEAQ (reference sequence). Unmatched junction bases numbered 17, after V lost 4 bases and J lost 4 bases. The CDR3 runs to 19 residues. As DNA, the CDR3 is TGTGCCAGCAGCTCGAAAGGGACAGGTGTTGCGCTGGGCACCGGGGAGCTGTTTTTT. It yields the protein CASSSKGTGVALGTGELFF.

The chain employs TRBV2 and TRBJ2-5, with a possible D match to TRBD2 (6 bases). The CDR3 totals 15 residues. Germline CDR1 is SNHLY and CDR2 is FYNNEI. V lost 6 bases and J 8 bases, leaving 22 bases between the germline ends. The CDR3 sequence: CASSAGFGSLSTQYF. The CDR3 nucleotides read TGTGCCAGCAGCGCCGGTTTCGGGAGCCTATCTACCCAGTACTTC. Full variable domain (remainder filled in from reference TRBV2 and TRBJ2-5): EPEVTQTPSHQVTQMGQEVILRCVPISNHLYFYWYRQILGQKVEFLVSFYNNEISEKSEIFDDQFSVERPDGSNFTLKIRSTKLEDSAMYFCASSAGFGSLSTQYFGPGTRLLVL.

This clone has only a few counts. CDR3 residues: CASSAGLAGGNEQFF. In nucleotides, the CDR3 is TGCGCCAGCAGCGCCGGACTAGCGGGAGGGAATGAGCAGTTCTTC. J is TRBJ2-1 and V is TRBV5-1; 15 bases match TRBD2. This CDR3 is built from 15 residues. From germline, CDR1 is SGHRS and CDR2 YFSETQ. With 4 bases clipped from V and 7 bases from J, the junction kept 3 bases outside the gene matches.

This clone appeared once. This chain connects TRBV2 to TRBJ2-5, with 10 bases that match TRBD2. The trim removed 6 bases at V and 0 bases at J, leaving 4 bases unmatched. Germline CDR1 is SNHLY and CDR2 is FYNNEI. The CDR3 length is 15 residues. CDR3 sequence (DNA): TGTGCCAGCAGCCCGGGACTAGCGTACCAAGAGACCCAGTACTTC. As protein: CASSPGLAYQETQYF.